The 24 T cell receptor beta chains below come from one sample, sequenced in a study of shared clonotypes between healthy human individuals. Assay used: immunoSEQ multiplex PCR; TCRdb lists only in-frame clones, some missing. The sample records around 2,100,000 clones, over 85% being singletons. As defined, naive CD8 cells were CD45RO-negative and positively selected for CCR7, with terminally differentiated effector memory CD45RA+ cells excluded. The sequenced sample was naive CD8+ T cells sorted from blood. The source is a man between 18 and 29 years old in good health.

This chain joins TRBV2 and TRBJ1-5; D is uncertain. V was pared by 1 base and J by 3 bases, with 10 bases between. The CDR3 has 15 residues. The germline V gene encodes CDR1 SNHLY and CDR2 FYNNEI. The CDR3 DNA reads TGTGCCAGCAGTGAAGGGACGGTCGACAATCAGCCCCAGCATTTT. The encoded protein is CASSEGTVDNQPQHF.

This chain joins TRBV6-5 and TRBJ2-2; unclear D gene. From germline, CDR1 is MNHEY and CDR2 SVGAGI. The V end lost 6 bases, the J end lost 7 bases, and 9 bases lay between the germline ends. The CDR3 extends over 12 amino acids. Here the CDR3 DNA reads TGTGCCAGCAGCCAGGCGCTCGGGGAGCTGTTTTTT. Translating gives CASSQALGELFF.

The chain couples TRBV4-2 to TRBJ2-7, with D unresolved. Germline values: CDR1 LGHNA, CDR2 YNFKEQ. The V and J ends lost 4 bases and 1 base respectively, with 8 bases between them. The CDR3 has 13 residues. The CDR3: CASSPPESYEQYF. The CDR3 DNA reads as TGTGCCAGCAGCCCTCCGGAGTCCTACGAGCAGTACTTC.

This chain joins TRBV2 and TRBJ1-2; D is undetermined. The ends were cut back, 3 bases at V and 8 bases at J, with 10 bases in the middle. Germline values: CDR1 SNHLY, CDR2 FYNNEI. The CDR3 consists of 12 residues. CDR3 sequence: CASSDFEGGYTF. CDR3 coding DNA: TGTGCCAGCAGTGATTTTGAGGGAGGCTACACCTTC.

The rearrangement links TRBV27 to TRBJ2-1; TRBD2 aligns across 12 bases. Germline V gene sequence: CDR1 MNHEY, CDR2 SMNVEV (reference sequence). The V gene end was trimmed by 6 bases and the J gene end by 4 bases; junction bases not matched to a gene: 7. CDR3 length: 16 residues. CDR3 sequence: CASSQTLAGGYNEQFF. For the CDR3, the DNA is TGTGCCAGCAGCCAGACTCTAGCGGGAGGGTACAATGAGCAGTTCTTC.

The rearrangement uses TRBV6-4 and TRBJ2-7; D is tentatively TRBD1 or TRBD2 (6 bases each). Germline V lookup: CDR1 MRHNA, CDR2 SNTAGT. The CDR3 is made up of 19 amino acids. Between the trimmed V and J ends, which lost 5 bases and 3 bases, there was a span of 29 bases. This CDR3 reads CASSPELRGQSWGHYEQYF. DNA of the CDR3: TGTGCCAGCAGTCCAGAATTGCGGGGTCAGTCCTGGGGGCACTACGAGCAGTACTTC.

Here the CDR3 DNA reads TGTGCCTCATCATTTTACAATGAGCAGTTCTTC. This encodes CASSFYNEQFF. This chain connects TRBV25-1 to TRBJ2-1; D unresolved. The germline V gene encodes CDR1 MGHDK and CDR2 SYGVNS. This CDR3 region has 11 residues. V dropped 11 bases and J dropped 4 bases, with 9 bases sitting between them. The full variable domain, completed using reference TRBV25-1 and TRBJ2-1, is EADIYQTPRYLVIGTGKKITLECSQTMGHDKMYWYQQDPGMELHLIHYSYGVNSTEKGDLSSESTVSRIRTEHFPLTLESARPSHTSQYLCASSFYNEQFFGPGTRLTVL.

Regarding this clone: The same CDR3 can be traced to other DNA sequences in this sample. This chain uses TRBV4-3 with TRBJ2-7; 11 positions match TRBD2. There are 15 residues in the CDR3. Germline V gene sequence: CDR1 LGHNA, CDR2 YSLEER. J was trimmed by 3 bases and V by 0 bases; bases with no gene match: 1. The CDR3 spells CASSQETSGSYEQYF. The CDR3 DNA is TGCGCCAGCAGCCAAGAAACTAGCGGGAGCTACGAGCAGTACTTC.

In regard to this clone: The same CDR3 can be traced to other DNA sequences in this sample. The DNA of the CDR3 is TGTGCCAGCAGCGTAGCGGGAGATACGCAGTATTTT. Amino acid sequence: CASSVAGDTQYF. The chain uses TRBV9 and TRBJ2-3; D not certain. The CDR3 has 12 residues. Trimming left V 0 bases short and J 5 bases short, with 4 bases between. Per the germline V gene, CDR1 is SGDLS and CDR2 is YYNGEE.

This chain joins TRBV10-3 and TRBJ1-1; 7 nucleotides align to TRBD1. This CDR3 is 15 amino acids long. Trimming cost V 8 bases and J 4 bases; bases outside gene matches: 13. Germline V gene sequence: CDR1 ENHRY, CDR2 SYGVKD. The CDR3 nucleotides are TGTGCCATCGGCCAGGGGGGCGAAATTGGCACTGAAGCTTTCTTT. It translates to CAIGQGGEIGTEAFF.

J is TRBJ1-4 and V is TRBV27; TRBD1 matches at 11 bases. The V gene's germline CDR1 is MNHEY and CDR2 SMNVEV (reference sequence). CDR3 length equals 14 residues. V dropped 6 bases and J dropped 6; count of bases not matched to a gene: 3. As DNA, the CDR3 is TGTGCCAGCAGATGGACAGGGGGCGATGAAAAACTGTTTTTT. Amino acid sequence: CASRWTGGDEKLFF.

This chain connects TRBV19 to TRBJ2-1, with D unresolved. V was clipped by 0 bases and J by 0 bases, with 6 bases between them. The CDR3 spans 15 residues. Germline V gene sequence: CDR1 LNHDA, CDR2 SQIVND (reference sequence). This CDR3 reads CASSIEVGSYNEQFF. In DNA, the CDR3 is TGTGCCAGTAGTATAGAGGTAGGCTCCTACAATGAGCAGTTCTTC.

The DNA of the CDR3 is TGTGCCAGCAGCTCGGGACAACCGAGCTCCTACGAGCAGTACTTC. As protein: CASSSGQPSSYEQYF. This chain uses TRBV7-9 with TRBJ2-7; TRBD1 is a possible D gene (6 bases). The germline V and J ends were trimmed by 4 bases and 0 bases, with 13 bases remaining between them. The CDR3 spans 15 residues. CDR1 and CDR2 from the germline V gene are SEHNR and FQNEAQ (reference sequence).

The chain has TRBV6-5 and TRBJ2-7; 7 bases are a match to TRBD1. Per the germline V gene, CDR1 is MNHEY and CDR2 is SVGAGI. V gave up 5 bases and J gave up 2 bases; unmatched junction bases: 9. The CDR3 runs to 15 residues. The chain's CDR3 is CASSPGQMITYEQYF. DNA for the CDR3: TGTGCCAGCAGTCCGGGACAGATGATTACCTACGAGCAGTACTTC.

Of note for this clone: Other DNA sequences in the same sample also yield this CDR3. The chain has TRBV7-6 and TRBJ2-7; perhaps TRBD1 as D (6 bases). The germline gives CDR1 SGHVS, CDR2 FNYEAQ. The CDR3 totals 13 residues. V shed 1 base and J shed 4 bases, with 8 bases lying between them. The chain's CDR3 is CASSLGGTYEQYF. CDR3 nucleotide sequence: TGTGCCAGCAGCTTAGGGGGGACATACGAGCAGTACTTC.

V gene TRBV28 combines with J gene TRBJ1-1; D gene uncertain. CDR1 and CDR2 from the germline V gene are MDHEN and SYDVKM. Deletions cut 5 bases from V and 3 bases from J, with 13 bases between. The length of the CDR3 is 14 residues. The CDR3 loop reads CASSLLGRDTEAFF. The CDR3 coding sequence is TGTGCCAGCAGTCTCCTCGGCCGGGACACTGAAGCTTTCTTT. Full variable domain (remainder filled in from reference TRBV28 and TRBJ1-1): DVKVTQSSRYLVKRTGEKVFLECVQDMDHENMFWYRQDPGLGLRLIYFSYDVKMKEKGDIPEGYSVSREKKERFSLILESASTNQTSMYLCASSLLGRDTEAFFGQGTRLTVV.

This clone was seen a single time. Its ends do not fully match the called genes, so a read error is possible. The genes are TRBV7-7 and TRBJ2-7, with 7 bases identical to TRBD1. The CDR3 is 14 residues long. Germline CDR1 reads SSHAT; CDR2 reads FNYEAQ (reference sequence). The CDR3 spells CASSSSDRTDEQYF. CDR3 bases: TGTGCTAGCAGCAGTTCGGACAGGACCGACGAGCAGTACTTC.

V gene TRBV7-8 combines with J gene TRBJ2-1; 7 nucleotides agree with TRBD2. The CDR3 is made up of 16 amino acids. Germline V gene lookup returns CDR1 SGHVS and CDR2 FQNEAQ. V was clipped by 5 bases and J by 7 bases; unmatched bases: 14. In DNA, the CDR3 is TGTGCCAGCAGCCTTACCCCTGCCCTGGGAGGGAATGAGCAGTTCTTC. Translating it yields CASSLTPALGGNEQFF. Drawing the rest from reference TRBV7-8 and TRBJ2-1, the complete variable domain is GAGVSQSPRYKVAKRGQDVALRCDPISGHVSLFWYQQALGQGPEFLTYFQNEAQLDKSGLPSDRFFAERPEGSVSTLKIQRTQQEDSAVYLCASSLTPALGGNEQFFGPGTRLTVL.

V usage is TRBV7-9 and J usage is TRBJ1-2, with 7 bases identical to TRBD1. CDR1 is SEHNR, CDR2 FQNEAQ, per germline (reference sequence). The CDR3 runs to 14 residues. Trimming at V came to 3 bases and at J to 3 bases, leaving 4 bases not matched to a gene. The CDR3 DNA reads as TGTGCCAGCAGCTTGGAGGGACAGTACTATGGCTACACCTTC. Translation gives CASSLEGQYYGYTF.

V is TRBV5-4 and J is TRBJ2-1, with D possibly matching TRBD2 (5 bases). The germline V gene encodes CDR1 SGHNT and CDR2 YYREEE (reference sequence). CDR3 length: 16 residues. Trimming removed 10 bases at V and 6 bases at J, with 26 bases between. The DNA of the CDR3 is TGTGCCGTCCCAATCCAAGGGAGTTCCTTATTCAATGAGCAGTTCTTC. This sequence encodes CAVPIQGSSLFNEQFF.

Note on this clone: Other DNA sequences in this specimen translate into the identical CDR3. The chain has TRBV7-9 and TRBJ2-2; D call uncertain. The CDR3 length is 13 residues. Germline loops: CDR1 SEHNR, CDR2 FQNEAQ (reference sequence). The V gene lost 3 bases and the J gene lost 2 bases, with 4 bases spanning the gap. In nucleotides, the CDR3 is TGTGCCAGCAGCTTTTCAAACACCGGGGAGCTGTTTTTT. Amino acid sequence: CASSFSNTGELFF.

This clone has just one count. The chain uses TRBV4-1 and TRBJ2-7; D may match TRBD1 or TRBD2 (5 bases each). From germline, CDR1 is MGHRA and CDR2 YSYEKL. V was trimmed by 1 base and J by 2 bases, leaving 9 bases between them. The CDR3 loop spans 14 amino acids. The CDR3 DNA is TGCGCCAGCAGCCAAGTCCCGGGACCCTACGAGCAGTACTTC. Translation: CASSQVPGPYEQYF.

The chain carries TRBV30 and TRBJ1-3, with no clear D. This CDR3 comprises 17 residues. Germline loops: CDR1 GTSNPN, CDR2 SVGIG (reference sequence). V was trimmed by 2 bases and J by 0 bases, leaving 17 bases between them. CDR3 sequence (DNA): TGTGCCTGGAGTTCCTTAGACCCAGTAAACTCTGGAAACACCATATATTTT. Protein: CAWSSLDPVNSGNTIYF.

The chain has TRBV4-3 and TRBJ2-3; 9 bases agree with TRBD2. The germline V gene encodes CDR1 LGHNA and CDR2 YSLEER. Losses at the gene ends were 3 bases for V and 2 bases for J; bases not matched to a gene: 9. The CDR3 is 17 residues long. The CDR3 region has the DNA TGCGCCAGCAGCCAGACAATGACTAGCGGTTCCACAGATACGCAGTATTTT. Its protein is CASSQTMTSGSTDTQYF.